This T cell receptor beta chain was identified in a study of response to subunit inactivated influenza vaccine. In the case of this clonotype: The antigen is unknown.

TCRdb itself ran the RT-PCR reads through MiXCR, one entry per CDR3 protein. This sample has about 780,000 distinct CDR3 sequences, with roughly 20% found just once. Study observations and caveats: New T cells are recruited in small numbers by each seasonal influenza vaccination, according to the authors' suggestion.

V was trimmed by 6 bases and J by 6 bases, leaving 24 bases between them. The V gene's germline CDR1 is MNHEY and CDR2 SVGEGT. This CDR3 is 17 amino acids long. The source of this sequence is a man aged 50-59 years who received an inactivated influenza vaccine. The V gene is TRBV6-2 or TRBV6-3, the J gene TRBJ2-1; perhaps D is TRBD1 or TRBD2 (5 bases each). The sequences come from PBMCs from blood, collected 4 to 6 days after vaccination. In nucleotides, the CDR3 is TGTGCCAGCAGCCGAGGGGTTAGCGCTTCAGGAATCAATGAGCAGTTCTTC. It encodes CASSRGVSASGINEQFF.